The 21 T cell receptor beta chains below were found in one sample sequenced in a study of Graves' ophthalmopathy and Graves' hyperthyroidism. Using RNA transcripts, the TCR beta CDR3 regions were amplified. The workflow started with a first-round RT-PCR run with HTBI primers and then moved on to a second-round multiplex PCR. TCRdb re-analysed the multiplex PCR reads in MiXCR, keeping a single row per CDR3 protein. This table has about 160,000 distinct CDR3 sequences, under 40% appearing once. Material for sequencing was peripheral blood. The receptors stem from a woman aged 40 to 49 with Graves' ophthalmopathy.

CDR3 sequence reads: CASSVEGTLTGGYTF. CDR3 nucleotide sequence: TGTGCCAGCAGCGTAGAGGGGACCCTCACGGGCGGCTACACCTTC. The J gene is TRBJ1-2, the V gene TRBV9; maybe TRBD1 (5 bases). CDR1 and CDR2 from the germline V gene are SGDLS and YYNGEE. The V end was cut by 0 bases, the J end by 8 bases, with 17 bases between. This CDR3 is 15 amino acids long.

The chain carries TRBV25-1 and TRBJ2-5, with 9 bases fitting TRBD2. Looked up from germline, CDR1 is MGHDK and CDR2 is SYGVNS. With 3 bases clipped from V and 5 bases from J, the junction kept 10 bases outside the gene matches. CDR3 length: 16 amino acids. The CDR3 here is CASSEYTSGRRETQYF. CDR3 nucleotide sequence: TGTGCCAGCAGTGAGTACACTAGCGGGCGGAGGGAGACCCAGTACTTC.

There are many counts of this clonotype. This chain joins TRBV7-6 and TRBJ2-7; 8 bases are shared with TRBD1. Germline V CDR1 and CDR2: SGHVS, FNYEAQ. V trimming: 4 bases; J trimming: 2 bases; junction bases outside the gene matches: 4. The CDR3 has 14 residues. CDR3 nucleotide sequence: TGTGCCAGCAGCTGGACAGGGCCGACCTACGAGCAGTACTTC. Translation gives CASSWTGPTYEQYF. The full variable domain, with the rest looked up from reference TRBV7-6 and TRBJ2-7, is GAGVSQSPRYKVTKRGQDVALRCDPISGHVSLYWYRQALGQGPEFLTYFNYEAQQDKSGLPNDRFSAERPEGSISTLTIQRTEQRDSAMYRCASSWTGPTYEQYFGPGTRLTVT.

This clonotype was observed at least ten times. The chain is built from TRBV20-1 and TRBJ1-1; D may be TRBD1 (6 bases). The CDR3 loop spans 13 amino acids. The V gene's germline CDR1 is DFQATT and CDR2 SNEGSKA (reference sequence). The ends were cut back, 5 bases at V and 4 bases at J, with 14 bases in the middle. CDR3 protein: CSAYRDTVTEAFF. CDR3 DNA sequence: TGCAGTGCTTACCGGGACACCGTCACTGAAGCTTTCTTT.

This clonotype was observed at least ten times. The rearrangement joins TRBV6-1 to TRBJ2-5, with D possibly being TRBD1 (7 bases). CDR1 is MNHNS, CDR2 SASEGT, per germline. The ends were cut back, 4 bases at V and 7 bases at J, with 16 bases in the middle. The CDR3 consists of 14 residues. The chain's CDR3 is CASSAQGGLGTQYF. The CDR3, as DNA: TGTGCCAGCAGTGCCCAGGGGGGATTAGGGACCCAGTACTTC.

The table lists this clonotype with many counts. This rearrangement joins TRBV12-3 or TRBV12-4 to TRBJ2-7, with D perhaps matching TRBD2 (5 bases). The CDR3 has 14 residues. The germline V and J ends were trimmed by 2 bases and 6 bases, with 14 bases remaining between them. The CDR3, as DNA: TGTGCCAGCAGTTTATCTGAAACTAGTCTCGAGCAGTACTTC. It encodes CASSLSETSLEQYF.

This clonotype has a count of ten or more. V is TRBV7-2 and J is TRBJ2-7; D might be TRBD2 (6 bases). The CDR3 is 16 amino acids. V was clipped by 3 bases and J by 4 bases, with 19 bases between them. Germline V lookup: CDR1 SGHTA, CDR2 FQGNSA. CDR3 in amino acids: CASSLAKDYTKYEQYF. CDR3 in DNA: TGTGCCAGCAGCTTGGCTAAGGACTATACCAAATACGAGCAGTACTTC.

V and J are TRBV27 and TRBJ2-7; TRBD1 or TRBD2 may be the D gene (8 bases each). With 11 bases removed from V and 6 bases from J, the gap between germline ends came to 23 bases. The V gene's germline CDR1 is MNHEY and CDR2 SMNVEV (reference sequence). CDR3 size: 14 residues. The CDR3 here is CAVQGGGGRSEQYF. CDR3 bases: TGTGCCGTACAGGGGGGCGGGGGGCGAAGCGAGCAGTACTTC.

The chain has TRBV6-8 and TRBJ1-2; 10 bases map to TRBD1. This CDR3 region has 17 residues. After removal of 0 bases from V and 8 bases from J, the junction contained 12 bases not matched to a gene. Germline values: CDR1 MNHGY, CDR2 SAAAGT. CDR3 protein: CASSYSNPRQGARGYTF. The DNA of the CDR3 is TGTGCCAGCAGTTACTCGAATCCGAGACAGGGGGCTCGGGGCTACACCTTC.

This clonotype occurred many times. The chain has TRBV27 and TRBJ1-2; a possible D gene is TRBD1 (5 bases). V lost 8 bases, J lost 3 bases, and 13 bases lay in between. Per the germline V gene, CDR1 is MNHEY and CDR2 is SMNVEV (reference sequence). The CDR3 runs 13 residues. The CDR3 DNA reads as TGTGCCAGCGGACGGGCGGGGGACTATGGCTACACCTTC. Its translation is CASGRAGDYGYTF.

This clonotype was detected ten times or more. The V and J genes are TRBV28 and TRBJ1-1; the match to TRBD1 covers 7 bases. Trimming cost V 4 bases and J 7 bases; bases outside gene matches: 18. The CDR3 runs to 17 residues. Germline CDR1 is MDHEN and CDR2 is SYDVKM. In DNA, the CDR3 is TGTGCCAGCAGTTCTACCAGCCTACAGGGGCTCCGAATTGAAGCTTTCTTT. Translated: CASSSTSLQGLRIEAFF.

This clonotype was seen many times. V usage is TRBV5-5 and J usage is TRBJ1-5; D perhaps matches TRBD1 (5 bases). Trimming took 3 bases from V and 4 from J, leaving 14 bases between them. This CDR3 comprises 15 residues. The germline gives CDR1 SGHKS, CDR2 YYEKEE (reference sequence). CDR3 nucleotides: TGTGCCAGCAGCTGGGGGAGGGGAGGAAATCAGCCCCAGCATTTT. Translation: CASSWGRGGNQPQHF.

This chain joins TRBV25-1 and TRBJ1-2, with a weak D call TRBD1 (5 bases). This CDR3 has 17 amino acids. Between the trimmed V and J ends, which lost 3 bases and 0 bases, there was a span of 17 bases. Germline V CDR1 and CDR2: MGHDK, SYGVNS. Here the CDR3 DNA reads TGTGCCAGCAGTGATTACCAGGTGTTCAGGGCTAACTATGGCTACACCTTC. This codes for CASSDYQVFRANYGYTF.

This clonotype was detected ten times or more. The chain combines TRBV4-1 with TRBJ2-7, with a weak D call TRBD1 (6 bases). The germline V and J ends were trimmed by 0 bases and 6 bases, with 12 bases remaining between them. Germline-derived CDR1 and CDR2 are MGHRA and YSYEKL. The CDR3 extends over 14 amino acids. The CDR3 coding sequence is TGCGCCAGCAGCCAAGAACAGGGTTCCGTCGAGCAGTACTTC. It encodes CASSQEQGSVEQYF.

This clonotype was counted a few times. This chain joins TRBV2 and TRBJ1-5; D is unresolved. Germline V gene data show CDR1 as SNHLY and CDR2 as FYNNEI. The V and J ends lost 3 bases and 1 base respectively, with 7 bases between them. The CDR3 has 14 residues. DNA for the CDR3: TGTGCCAGCAGTGAGCGCATAAGCAATCAGCCCCAGCATTTT. Protein product: CASSERISNQPQHF.

This clonotype has at least ten counts. CDR3 coding DNA: TGTGCCAGCAGCCTTAGGGACAGGAGTAACTATGGCTACACCTTC. It specifies CASSLRDRSNYGYTF. V and J are TRBV7-2 and TRBJ1-2; 8 nucleotides align to TRBD1. With V trimmed by 5 bases and J by 1 base, 6 bases remained unmatched. Per germline, CDR1 SGHTA and CDR2 FQGNSA. The CDR3 length is 15 residues.

The chain uses TRBV12-3 or TRBV12-4 and TRBJ1-3; a weak D match, TRBD1 (6 bases). The V end lost 6 bases, the J end lost 4 bases, and 19 bases lay between the germline ends. This CDR3 contains 16 residues. The CDR3 region is CASSDLSEGGGNTIYF. In DNA form, the CDR3 reads TGTGCCAGCAGCGACCTGAGTGAGGGGGGCGGAAACACCATATATTTT.

This sequence joins TRBV6-2 or TRBV6-3 and TRBJ2-2, with TRBD2 as a possible D gene (6 bases). The CDR3 covers 15 residues. Trimming took 6 bases from V and 6 from J, leaving 17 bases between them. CDR1 is MNHEY and CDR2 is SVGEGT in the germline V gene. CDR3: CASRWDFGPAGELFF. The CDR3 coding sequence is TGTGCCAGCAGGTGGGACTTTGGCCCCGCCGGGGAGCTGTTTTTT.

This clonotype was seen repeatedly, ten times or more. The chain couples TRBV4-1 to TRBJ1-2, with unresolved D. The germline V and J ends were trimmed by 0 bases and 2 bases, with 7 bases remaining between them. Germline assignment: CDR1 MGHRA and CDR2 YSYEKL. CDR3 length: 14 residues. The CDR3 nucleotides read TGCGCCAGCAGCCAAGACAGTTGGAACTATGGCTACACCTTC. Translating gives CASSQDSWNYGYTF.

The sample holds many counts of this clonotype. This rearrangement joins TRBV7-9 to TRBJ1-2; D remains ambiguous. The CDR3 has 12 amino acids. Trimming shortened V by 5 bases and J by 1 base, and 5 bases separated the two germline ends. Germline V gene data show CDR1 as SEHNR and CDR2 as FQNEAQ (reference sequence). As DNA, the CDR3 is TGTGCCAGCAGCCCAGATAACTATGGCTACACCTTC. Translated: CASSPDNYGYTF.

This clonotype was seen many times. The rearrangement joins TRBV12-3 or TRBV12-4 to TRBJ2-7, with 9 bases fitting TRBD2. V lost 3 bases to trimming and J lost 6 bases; unmatched junction nucleotides: 3. This CDR3 comprises 13 residues. CDR3 in DNA: TGTGCCAGCAGTTTTTCAGCGGGGGGCGAGCAGTACTTC. Protein sequence: CASSFSAGGEQYF.